Listed below are T cell receptor beta chains from one sample, sequenced in a study of OX40 agonist ivuxolimab in advanced cancers. The table came from immunoSEQ multiplex PCR; TCRdb's copy has only in-frame clones and leaves some out. The sample records some 65,000 clones, 87% being singletons. Sequenced here: CD4+ or CD8+ T cells sorted from blood, sampled in a trial of the OX40 agonist ivuxolimab. The receptors shown here come from an adult with an advanced solid tumor such as melanoma, head and neck, liver or kidney cancer. Each CDR3 is given without its conserved first and last residue. The D gene is left open where the match is weak.

d_gene	v_gene	CDR3aa
.	TRBV11-2	ASSSLRGSGNTIY
.	TRBV6-5	ASSYQNTEAF
TRBD1	TRBV14	ASSQQYGQGNTGELF
.	TRBV2	ASSGTANTGELF
.	TRBV6-1	ASSVTPSYEQY
.	TRBV29-1	SVGWGLGETQY
.	TRBV7-2	ASSLRQNNEKLF
TRBD1	TRBV11-3	ASSSGQGEDEQF
.	TRBV6-4	ASSAGDTQY
.	TRBV5-4	ASSLGSSYNSPLH
.	TRBV28	ATLNKPPGYNEQF
TRBD2	TRBV29-1	SVTRGAAGPSTDTQY
TRBD1	TRBV10-3	AISDTGGGTDTQY
.	TRBV15	ATSGGRESYGYT
.	TRBV19	ASSIGQYAGDPTNEKLF
TRBD1	TRBV14	ASSQSPGTGFSGNTIY
TRBD2	TRBV5-4	ASSLELAGVNTGELF
.	TRBV5-4	ASSLFGGMNTGELF
TRBD2	TRBV28	ASMGLADIYEQY
.	TRBV6-5	ASSPGQSSYT
TRBD1	TRBV4-1	ASSSGQGIYQPQH
TRBD2	TRBV11-2	ASSLGLAGDIDTQY
.	TRBV9	ASSPLSGGNEQF
.	TRBV7-9	ASSSLGVPGRLGDTEAF
.	TRBV7-2	ASRLLPDTQY
TRBD1	TRBV6-5	ASSPQGTAYSPLH
TRBD2	TRBV28	ASSSSSLAGASWGKNIQY
.	TRBV19	ASSIGVGATSGSPLH
.	TRBV6-5	ASSTLTPLATEAF
.	TRBV7-9	ASNRGRLNTEAF
.	TRBV5-1	ASAGVPTDTQY
.	TRBV5-1	ASSPSQYNEQF
.	TRBV4-2	ASSQEAATIYNEQF
TRBD2	TRBV18	ASSPIRTSGNNEQF
TRBD1	TRBV27	ASSRDRLGNQPQH
TRBD1	TRBV7-6	ASTEKIQGALGSETQY